This T cell receptor beta chain was captured in a study of T cell changes during pregnancy in multiple sclerosis. This clone showed up just a few times. Only in-frame clones appear in the TCRdb table, and some are missing; sequencing was by immunoSEQ multiplex PCR. Seen here are fewer than 50,000 clones, about 90% observed once, and the top ten hold approximately 0.79%. Germline loops: CDR1 MDHEN, CDR2 SYDVKM. The CDR3 sequence is 13 residues long. V was shortened by 6 bases and J by 2 bases, with 7 bases between the two germline ends. This receptor was taken from a female donor with multiple sclerosis, enrolled in a pregnancy study. The chain uses TRBV28 and TRBJ2-2, with D possibly matching TRBD1 (5 bases). The input for sequencing was CD4+ T cells from peripheral blood mononuclear cells, taken in the third trimester of pregnancy. The CDR3 loop reads CASRDINTGELFF. CDR3 nucleotides: TGTGCCAGCAGGGACATTAACACCGGGGAGCTGTTTTTT.